The TCR beta chain described here comes from a study of shared clonotypes between healthy human individuals. Study context: Samples came from two female and a few male donors aged 18 to 49.

Evenly divided among several immunoSEQ plates was the genomic DNA of each subset. Unsorted PBMC replicate PCRs drew on about 280 ng DNA, representing around 30,000 T cell genomes. Some clones are missing from TCRdb's copy, which holds only in-frame ones; the method was immunoSEQ multiplex PCR. The sample includes fewer than 600,000 clones, 75% to 85% of them seen just once. The germline V gene has CDR1 SGHVS and CDR2 FQNEAQ. Trimming removed 3 bases from V and 6 bases from J, with 7 bases in between. CDR3 length: 12 amino acids. Of note for this clone: Antigen specificity is unknown. The same CDR3 arises from other DNA sequences in this sample as well.

Study-level findings and limits: Clonotype sharing levels among donors were expected to vary with sequencing depth.

This receptor was identified in a woman aged 40 to 55 in good health. Some clones in this sample may be carry-over from other donors' samples. The specimen was PBMCs. The chain joins TRBV7-8 to TRBJ2-3, with D hard to call. In DNA, the CDR3 is TGTGCCAGCAGCTTGAGTGGGGATACGCAGTATTTT. This translates into CASSLSGDTQYF.